Presented here are 6 T cell receptor beta chains from one specimen sequenced in a study of OX40 agonist ivuxolimab in advanced cancers. Assay used: immunoSEQ multiplex PCR; TCRdb lists only in-frame clones, some missing. The sample carries over 65,000 clones, about 93% recorded once. The sample here was CD4+ or CD8+ T cells sorted from blood, taken in a trial of the OX40 agonist ivuxolimab. These receptor sequences come from an adult with an advanced solid tumor such as melanoma, head and neck, liver or kidney cancer.

The chain links TRBV7-2 to TRBJ2-6, with D hard to call. This CDR3 region has 15 residues. The germline V gene encodes CDR1 SGHTA and CDR2 FQGNSA. Deletions cut 5 bases from V and 2 bases from J, with 10 bases between. CDR3 amino acids: CASSRRLTGANVLTF. CDR3 in DNA: TGTGCCAGCAGCCGCCGACTTACTGGGGCCAACGTCCTGACTTTC.

The V gene is TRBV6-5, the J gene TRBJ2-7; 10 bases fit TRBD1. Germline trimming cut 4 bases from V and 3 bases from J; bases unmatched to any gene: 6. This CDR3 is 15 amino acids long. The germline V gene encodes CDR1 MNHEY and CDR2 SVGAGI. The CDR3 nucleotides are TGTGCCAGCAGTTTCCGGGACAGGGGAGGCTACGAGCAGTACTTC. It yields the protein CASSFRDRGGYEQYF.

This sequence joins TRBV18 and TRBJ2-3, with a tentative D call TRBD2 (6 bases). CDR3 length: 17 residues. CDR1 KGHSH and CDR2 LQKENI come from the germline V gene. V lost 4 bases and J lost 0, with 17 bases in between. The CDR3 DNA reads TGTGCCAGCTCACACCCGGGACTCCACTCTAGCACAGATACGCAGTATTTT. Residues: CASSHPGLHSSTDTQYF.

The chain is built from TRBV6-5 and TRBJ2-7; perhaps D is TRBD1 or TRBD2 (5 bases each). V was pared by 5 bases and J by 6 bases, with 17 bases between. The CDR3 spans 14 residues. In germline, CDR1 is MNHEY, CDR2 SVGAGI. CDR3: CASSTWTGPREQYF. The CDR3, as DNA: TGTGCCAGCAGTACCTGGACGGGACCACGCGAGCAGTACTTC.

The chain employs TRBV6-1 and TRBJ2-2; tentative D call: TRBD2 (6 bases). The CDR3 has 14 residues. Germline V gene data show CDR1 as MNHNS and CDR2 as SASEGT. The V end lost 6 bases, the J end lost 4 bases, and 12 bases lay between the germline ends. The CDR3 region is CASRASESTGELFF. The CDR3 DNA reads TGTGCCAGCAGGGCTAGCGAGAGCACCGGGGAGCTGTTTTTT.

The J gene is TRBJ2-5, the V gene TRBV7-2, with unresolved D. This CDR3 region has 13 residues. V was cut by 6 bases and J by 5 bases, with 13 bases left in between. Looked up from germline, CDR1 is SGHTA and CDR2 is FQGNSA. Here the CDR3 reads CASSPSIAETQYF. In nucleotides, the CDR3 is TGTGCCAGCAGTCCTAGTATTGCGGAGACCCAGTACTTC.